The 16 T cell receptor beta chains below all came from one sample that was sequenced in a study of shared T cell receptors in the human thymus. TCRdb's table, derived via immunoSEQ multiplex PCR, lists solely in-frame clones and lacks some. Of about 660,000 clones detected, around nine tenths appear once; the ten largest clones hold around 0.0099%. The sample was also reused in another study, on human thymus T cells.

The sequencing sample was made of thymocytes. The receptors shown here come from a boy under two years old with a congenital heart defect.

This clone has just one count. The chain links TRBV15 to TRBJ2-3, with TRBD2 matching 10 bases. Trimming took 1 base from V and 1 from J; bases not matched to a gene: 8. The CDR3 extends over 18 amino acids. Germline CDR1 LNHNV, CDR2 YYDKDF (reference sequence). The CDR3 DNA reads as TGTGCCACCAGCAGAGTAGGGTCCGGGACTAGCGGCACAGATACGCAGTATTTT. This encodes CATSRVGSGTSGTDTQYF.

This clone showed up just a few times. The CDR3 bases are TGTGCCAGCAGCCCTACAAGGGAGGGAGTGCAGTTCTTC. This translates into CASSPTREGVQFF. The chain uses TRBV11-2 and TRBJ2-1; 7 nucleotides align to TRBD2. The CDR3 has 13 residues. V trimming: 5 bases; J trimming: 12 bases; junction bases outside the gene matches: 10. The germline V gene encodes CDR1 SGHAT and CDR2 FQNNGV.

There are a few counts of this clone. The chain has TRBV27 and TRBJ2-7, with D hard to call. Germline lookup yields CDR1 MNHEY and CDR2 SMNVEV (reference sequence). The CDR3 has 13 amino acids. Between the trimmed V and J ends, which lost 4 bases and 0 bases, there was a span of 7 bases. Here the CDR3 reads CASSSKSSYEQYF. DNA of the CDR3: TGTGCCAGCAGTTCTAAGAGCTCCTACGAGCAGTACTTC.

The CDR3 region has the DNA TGTGCCAGCAGTTGTGACAGCCTTAACACTGAAGCTTTCTTT. Protein: CASSCDSLNTEAFF. The chain employs TRBV6-5 and TRBJ1-1, with TRBD1 as a possible D gene (5 bases). Germline V gene sequence: CDR1 MNHEY, CDR2 SVGAGI. V was pared by 4 bases and J by 2 bases, with 11 bases between. The CDR3 has 14 amino acids.

The chain has TRBV23-1 and TRBJ2-5, with D uncertain. TRBV23-1 has ORF status, its function being uncertain. The ends were cut back, 2 bases at V and 1 base at J, with 8 bases in the middle. There are 14 residues in the CDR3. CDR3 region: CASSQTWLQETQYF. The CDR3 DNA follows: TGCGCCAGCAGTCAAACGTGGCTCCAAGAGACCCAGTACTTC.

The V and J genes are TRBV13 and TRBJ2-6; 12 bases agree with TRBD2. Germline CDR1 and CDR2: PRHDT and FYEKMQ (reference sequence). The CDR3 is 18 amino acids. V shed 3 bases and J 0 bases; nucleotides not matched to a gene: 3. The CDR3 sequence: CASSFVLAGGSGANVLTF. CDR3 in DNA: TGTGCCAGCAGCTTCGTACTAGCGGGGGGCTCTGGGGCCAACGTCCTGACTTTC.

CDR3 nucleotides: TGTGCCAGCAGATCACTAGCGGGAGGGTTCAACAATGAGCAGTTCTTC. Protein: CASRSLAGGFNNEQFF. The chain joins TRBV2 to TRBJ2-1; 13 nucleotides match TRBD2. The J segment lost 5 bases and the V segment lost 6 bases, leaving 7 bases of the junction unmatched. Germline values: CDR1 SNHLY, CDR2 FYNNEI. The CDR3 has 16 amino acids.

The chain is built from TRBV4-2 and TRBJ2-1; TRBD2 matches 14 bases. The length of the CDR3 is 17 residues. Trimming removed 4 bases from V and 1 base from J; junction bases left unmatched: 3. Germline CDR1 and CDR2: LGHNA and YNFKEQ. The CDR3 nucleotides read TGTGCCAGCAGCCGGACTAGCGGGAGGTCTTCCTACAATGAGCAGTTCTTC. This encodes CASSRTSGRSSYNEQFF.

The gene calls are TRBV27 and TRBJ2-7; 8 positions agree with TRBD2. CDR1 and CDR2 from the germline V gene are MNHEY and SMNVEV (reference sequence). After removal of 5 bases from V and 1 base from J, the junction contained 13 bases not matched to a gene. CDR3 length: 17 amino acids. As DNA, the CDR3 is TGTGCCAGCAGTCGAGCGGGAGAAAGTTATTCGTCCTACGAGCAGTACTTC. Translated: CASSRAGESYSSYEQYF.

The chain uses TRBV9 and TRBJ2-1; D possibly corresponds to TRBD2 (6 bases). Germline values: CDR1 SGDLS, CDR2 YYNGEE. Trimming stripped 0 bases from V and 3 bases from J, with 10 bases between. CDR3 length: 15 amino acids. The CDR3 nucleotides read TGTGCCAGCAGCGTAGCGGGAGCGGGCTACAATGAGCAGTTCTTC. This sequence encodes CASSVAGAGYNEQFF.

The CDR3 loop reads CASSLRFRGLAGQETQYF. CDR3 in DNA: TGTGCCAGCAGCTTAAGGTTTAGGGGACTAGCGGGGCAAGAGACCCAGTACTTC. V is TRBV7-2 and J is TRBJ2-5, with 13 bases identical to TRBD2. V trimming: 2 bases; J trimming: 2 bases; junction bases outside the gene matches: 8. This CDR3 region has 18 residues. CDR1 and CDR2 (germline): SGHTA, FQGNSA. Complete variable domain (other parts from reference TRBV7-2 and TRBJ2-5): GAGVSQSPSNKVTEKGKDVELRCDPISGHTALYWYRQSLGQGLEFLIYFQGNSAPDKSGLPSDRFSAERTGGSVSTLTIQRTQQEDSAVYLCASSLRFRGLAGQETQYFGPGTRLLVL.

This chain's CDR3 is CASSASQGAQNEQFF. The CDR3 coding sequence is TGTGCCAGCAGTGCTTCACAGGGGGCGCAGAATGAGCAGTTCTTC. The rearrangement links TRBV6-1 to TRBJ2-1; 9 bases map to TRBD1. V lost 4 bases, J lost 7 bases, and 8 bases stayed unmatched. Germline assignment: CDR1 MNHNS and CDR2 SASEGT. This CDR3 has 15 residues.

The gene calls are TRBV5-1 and TRBJ2-7; 10 bases are shared with TRBD1. CDR3 length: 16 residues. Looked up from germline, CDR1 is SGHRS and CDR2 is YFSETQ. V was pared by 3 bases and J by 6 bases, with 12 bases of the junction left unmatched. This CDR3 is CASSSETGQGRFEQYF. In DNA, the CDR3 is TGCGCCAGCAGCTCGGAAACGGGACAGGGGAGGTTCGAGCAGTACTTC.

This chain uses TRBV15 with TRBJ2-3; 7 bases agree with TRBD1. Per germline, CDR1 LNHNV and CDR2 YYDKDF (reference sequence). V was clipped by 5 bases and J by 8 bases; unmatched bases: 16. This CDR3 is built from 16 residues. The CDR3 reads CATSPRGDSVLGTQYF. The DNA for the CDR3 is TGTGCCACCAGCCCACGAGGGGACAGCGTCCTAGGTACGCAGTATTTT.

V usage is TRBV4-1 and J usage is TRBJ2-1, with TRBD2 matching 16 bases. The CDR3 has 16 amino acids. Trimming removed 1 base from V and 15 bases from J; junction bases left unmatched: 9. Looked up from germline, CDR1 is MGHRA and CDR2 is YSYEKL. In DNA form, the CDR3 reads TGCGCCAGCAGCCAAGGCCCCGGGACTAGCGGGAGGGAACTGTTCTTC. This gives the protein CASSQGPGTSGRELFF.

The J gene is TRBJ1-1, the V gene TRBV29-1; 7 nucleotides align to TRBD1. The CDR3 runs 15 residues. CDR1 and CDR2 (germline): SQVTM, ANQGSEA. V was clipped by 4 bases and J by 0 bases; unmatched bases: 8. The CDR3 loop is CSVARDSEMNTEAFF. The CDR3 DNA follows: TGCAGCGTTGCCCGGGACAGTGAGATGAACACTGAAGCTTTCTTT.